This TCR beta chain is from a study of post-analysis software for immune sequencing data. General study findings and limits: Patients carried four or five TRBV segments more frequently than controls did, and TRBV5-6, TRBV5-1 and TRBV20-1 were among them. When compared against controls, multiple sclerosis patients showed significantly lower normalized Chao1 diversity.

Unique molecular identifiers tagged the TCR beta cDNA libraries. TCRdb re-called the PCR reads with MiXCR, one entry per CDR3 protein. The repertoire holds around 400,000 distinct CDR3 sequences, with about a third as singletons. With 1 base removed from V and 5 bases from J, the gap between germline ends came to 9 bases. Per germline, CDR1 MGHRA and CDR2 YSYEKL. CDR3 length equals 13 residues. About this clonotype: The target antigen is unknown.

This receptor was obtained from a girl aged 5-17 years with multiple sclerosis. V is TRBV4-1 and J is TRBJ2-7; no definite D call. The specimen sequenced was blood. The CDR3 region has the DNA TGCGCCAGCAGCCAAGTGGGAACCCACGAGCAGTACTTC. The encoded protein is CASSQVGTHEQYF.